This T cell receptor (beta chain) was documented in a study of neurological immune-mediated disorders. This clonotype was seen repeatedly, ten times or more. A blood bank in Maryland, USA, provided the volunteers who served as healthy controls. 5'RACE employing 10-nucleotide random UMIs yielded the cDNA. TCRdb itself ran the 5' RACE reads through MiXCR, one entry per CDR3 protein. The sample carries about 18,000 distinct CDR3 sequences, 3.5% recorded once. Germline loops: CDR1 SGHTA, CDR2 FQGNSA. The CDR3 runs to 13 residues. Trimming pared 6 bases from V and 5 bases from J, leaving 8 bases between. The rearrangement uses TRBV7-2 and TRBJ1-6, with D unresolved. The sequence derives from a woman between 35 and 50 years old in good health. What was sequenced was CD8+ T cells from blood. CDR3 protein: CASSETNNSPLHF. CDR3 sequence (DNA): TGTGCCAGCAGTGAAACAAATAATTCACCCCTCCACTTT.